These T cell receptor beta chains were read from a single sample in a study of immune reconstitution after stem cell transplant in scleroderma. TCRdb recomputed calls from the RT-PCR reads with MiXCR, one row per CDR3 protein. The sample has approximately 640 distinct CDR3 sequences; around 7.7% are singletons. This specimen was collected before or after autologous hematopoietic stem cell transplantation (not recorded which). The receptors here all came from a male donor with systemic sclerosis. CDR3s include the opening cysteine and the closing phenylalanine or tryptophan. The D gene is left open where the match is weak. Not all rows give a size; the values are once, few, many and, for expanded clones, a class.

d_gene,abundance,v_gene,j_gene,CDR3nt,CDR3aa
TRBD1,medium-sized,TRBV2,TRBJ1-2,TGTGCCAGCAGTGAAGCTGCAGGGGGAGGCTATGGCTACACCTTC,CASSEAAGGGYGYTF
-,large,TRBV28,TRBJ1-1,TGTGCCAGCAGCTTCGCTGTGAACACTGAAGCTTTCTTT,CASSFAVNTEAFF
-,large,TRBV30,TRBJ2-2,TGTGCCTGGAGTGGACAGATGAACACCGGGGAGCTGTTTTTT,CAWSGQMNTGELFF
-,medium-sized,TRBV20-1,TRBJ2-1,TGCAGTGCTAGAGATAGGGGGGGGCCGTTAGAGCAGTTCTTC,CSARDRGGPLEQFF
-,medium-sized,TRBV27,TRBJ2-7,TGTGCCAGCAGTTTTTGGGGCGAGCAGTACTTC,CASSFWGEQYF
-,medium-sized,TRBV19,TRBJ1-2,TGTGCCAGTAGTATGGATGGGGACTATGGCTACACCTTC,CASSMDGDYGYTF
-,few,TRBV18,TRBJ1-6,TGTGCCAGCTCCCCCAACAATGATTCACCCCTCCACTTT,CASSPNNDSPLHF
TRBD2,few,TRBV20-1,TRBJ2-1,TGCAGTGCCCGACCGGGACTAGTGTATGAGCAGTTCTTC,CSARPGLVYEQFF
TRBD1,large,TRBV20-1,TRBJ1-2,TGCAGTGCTAGGGGCAGGGGGCCCATAAACTATGGCTACACCTTC,CSARGRGPINYGYTF
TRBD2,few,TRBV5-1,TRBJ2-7,TGCGCCAGCAGCTTGGGACTAGCGCTCGGCGAGCAGTACTTC,CASSLGLALGEQYF
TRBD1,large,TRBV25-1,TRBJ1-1,TGTGCCAGCAGGCTAGGACAGGGAGTTCTGAACACTGAAGCTTTCTTT,CASRLGQGVLNTEAFF
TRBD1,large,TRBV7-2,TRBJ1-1,TGTGCCAGCAGCCCTACTGGGGACAGTAACACTGAAGCTTTCTTT,CASSPTGDSNTEAFF
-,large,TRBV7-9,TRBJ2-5,TGTGCCAGCAGCCCAGACATTGGGGAGACCCAGTACTTC,CASSPDIGETQYF
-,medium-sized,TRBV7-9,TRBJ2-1,TGTGCCAGCAGCCCACGTAAGGAGGCCTACAATGAGCAGTTCTTC,CASSPRKEAYNEQFF
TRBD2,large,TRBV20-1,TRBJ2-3,TGCAGTGCCACCGGCCTAGCGGGGGCAGATACGCAGTATTTT,CSATGLAGADTQYF
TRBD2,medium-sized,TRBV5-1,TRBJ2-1,TGCGCCAGCAGCTTGTCACTAGCGGGAGCGGGTGAGCAGTTCTTC,CASSLSLAGAGEQFF
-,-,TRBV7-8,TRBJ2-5,TGTGCCAGCAGCTTAGAGGCCCTACAGTATGACAAGACCCAGTACTTC,CASSLEALQYDKTQYF
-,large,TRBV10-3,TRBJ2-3,TGTGCCATCGGAAGGGATACGCAGTATTTT,CAIGRDTQYF
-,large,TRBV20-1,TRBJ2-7,TGCAGTGCTTACAGGGACGAGCAGTACTTC,CSAYRDEQYF
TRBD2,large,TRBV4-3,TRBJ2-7,TGCGCCAGCAGCCAAGGAGTAGCGGGAACCTACGAGCAGTACTTC,CASSQGVAGTYEQYF
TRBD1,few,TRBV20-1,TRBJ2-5,TGCAGTGCCAGGGGGTACTTCCAAGAGACCCAGTACTTC,CSARGYFQETQYF
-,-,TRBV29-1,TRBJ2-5,TGCAGCGTTGAAGTAGGAGAGACCCTATACTTC,CSVEVGETLYF
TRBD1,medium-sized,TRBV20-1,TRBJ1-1,TGCAGTGCTAGAGATATAGAGGACAGGGGCCTCCTTAAAGCTTTCTTT,CSARDIEDRGLLKAFF
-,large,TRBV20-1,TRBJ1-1,TGCAGTGCGGCAGGGAGGTCGCACACTGAAGCTTTCTTT,CSAAGRSHTEAFF
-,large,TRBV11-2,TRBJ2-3,TGTGCCAGCAGCTTTGTAATAAGCCAAACAGATACGCAGTATTTT,CASSFVISQTDTQYF
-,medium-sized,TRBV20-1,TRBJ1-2,TGCAGTGCCCGGATAGGTGAGGGCGCAGGTGGCTACACCTTC,CSARIGEGAGGYTF
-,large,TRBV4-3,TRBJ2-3,TGCGCCAGCAGCCAAGGTCCCCCCGCATTTGGCACAGATACGCAGTATTTT,CASSQGPPAFGTDTQYF
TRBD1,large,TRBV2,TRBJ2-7,TGTGCCAGTGGGACAGGGTGGGCCTACGAGCAGTACTTC,CASGTGWAYEQYF
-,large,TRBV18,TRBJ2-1,TGTGCCAGCTCACGGGCGTCTGCTGAGCAGTTCTTC,CASSRASAEQFF
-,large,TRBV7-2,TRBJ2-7,TGTGCCAGCAGCGCTGGACAGTTTTTGGCCGAGCAGTACTTC,CASSAGQFLAEQYF
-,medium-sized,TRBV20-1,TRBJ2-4,TGCAGTGCTAGCACCGGGACGCTAAACATTCAGTACTTC,CSASTGTLNIQYF
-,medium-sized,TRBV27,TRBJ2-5,TGTGCCAGCAGCCGGGCGGGAGAGACCCAGTACTTC,CASSRAGETQYF
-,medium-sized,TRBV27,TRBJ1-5,TGTGCCAGCAGTGCGGGGACGGCTAATCAGCCCCAGCATTTT,CASSAGTANQPQHF
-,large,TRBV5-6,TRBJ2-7,TGTGCCAGCAGCCTCCAGCCTTACGAGCAGTACTTC,CASSLQPYEQYF
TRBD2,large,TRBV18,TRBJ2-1,TGTGCCAGCTCACCGGGACTAGCGGGAGTTGAGCAGTTCTTC,CASSPGLAGVEQFF
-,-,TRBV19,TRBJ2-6,TGTGCCAGCTGTAGTAGCTCTGGGGCCAACGTCCTGACTTTC,CASCSSSGANVLTF
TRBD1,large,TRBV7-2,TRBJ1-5,TGTGCCAGCAGCCGATTCCTAACCGGGACAGGAAATCAGCCCCAGCATTTT,CASSRFLTGTGNQPQHF
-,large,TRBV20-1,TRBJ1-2,TGCAGTGCTGGGCGGGGCGTCAGCTATGGCTACACCTTC,CSAGRGVSYGYTF
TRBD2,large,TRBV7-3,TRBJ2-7,TGTGCCAGCAGCTTAAAAGCGGGGGGGGGCTACGAGCAGTACTTC,CASSLKAGGGYEQYF
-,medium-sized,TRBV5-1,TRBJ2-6,TGCGCCAGCAGCGTACAGGTAGCTGGGGCCAACGTCCTGACTTTC,CASSVQVAGANVLTF
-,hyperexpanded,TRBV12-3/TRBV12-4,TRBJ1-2,TGTGCCAGCAGTTTAGGGGTTGAGGGCTACACCTTC,CASSLGVEGYTF
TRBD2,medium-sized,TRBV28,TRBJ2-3,TGTGCCAGCAGTTTTTCAGCGGGAGGAAGCACAGATACGCAGTATTTT,CASSFSAGGSTDTQYF
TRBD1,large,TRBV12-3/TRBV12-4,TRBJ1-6,TGTGCCAGCAGTTGGACAGGTTATAATTCACCCCTCCACTTT,CASSWTGYNSPLHF
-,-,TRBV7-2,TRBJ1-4,TGTGCCAGCAGCTTCGGGGGCCCGAATGAAAAACTGTTTTTT,CASSFGGPNEKLFF
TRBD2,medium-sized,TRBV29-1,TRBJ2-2,TGCAGCGTTTCACTTAGCGGGAGGGCGAGCGGGGAGCTGTTTTTT,CSVSLSGRASGELFF